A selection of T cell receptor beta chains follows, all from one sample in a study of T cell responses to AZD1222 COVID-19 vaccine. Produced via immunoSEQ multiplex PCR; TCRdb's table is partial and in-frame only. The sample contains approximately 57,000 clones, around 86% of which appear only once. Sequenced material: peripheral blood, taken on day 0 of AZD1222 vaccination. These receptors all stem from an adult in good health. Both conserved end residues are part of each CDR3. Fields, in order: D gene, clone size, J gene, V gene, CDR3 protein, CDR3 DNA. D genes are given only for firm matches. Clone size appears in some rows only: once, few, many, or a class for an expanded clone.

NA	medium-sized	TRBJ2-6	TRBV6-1	CASSEKGSGANVLTF	TGTGCCAGCAGTGAGAAGGGTTCTGGGGCCAACGTCCTGACTTTC
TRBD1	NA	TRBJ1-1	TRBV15	CATSREQGAGGTEAFF	TGTGCCACCAGCAGAGAACAGGGGGCGGGTGGCACTGAAGCTTTCTTT
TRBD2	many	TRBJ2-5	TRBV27	CASSSWPGLAGRWGETQYF	TGTGCCAGCAGCTCTTGGCCGGGACTAGCGGGGCGGTGGGGAGAGACCCAGTACTTC
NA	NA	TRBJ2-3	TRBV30	CAWIFPVGGGTDTQYF	TGTGCCTGGATCTTTCCTGTGGGTGGGGGGACAGATACGCAGTATTTT
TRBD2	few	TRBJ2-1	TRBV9	CASSAAFVGLADNEQFF	TGTGCCAGCAGCGCAGCGTTTGTGGGACTAGCGGACAATGAGCAGTTCTTC
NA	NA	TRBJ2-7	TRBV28	CASSRGTYEQYF	TGTGCCAGCAGTCGGGGAACCTACGAGCAGTACTTC
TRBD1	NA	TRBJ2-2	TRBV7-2	CASSPPGTGTGELFF	TGTGCCAGCAGCCCGCCCGGGACAGGGACCGGGGAGCTGTTTTTT
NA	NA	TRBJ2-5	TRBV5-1	CASSLGLDGETQYF	TGCGCCAGCAGCTTGGGACTAGACGGAGAGACCCAGTACTTC
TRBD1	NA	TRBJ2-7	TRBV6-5	CASSRDRGHEQYF	TGTGCCAGCAGCCGGGACAGGGGCCACGAGCAGTACTTC
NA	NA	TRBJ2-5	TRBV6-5	CASSYSYGQETQYF	TGTGCCAGCAGTTACTCCTACGGCCAAGAGACCCAGTACTTC
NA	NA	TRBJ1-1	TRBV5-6	CASSFRGLNTEAFF	TGTGCCAGCAGCTTCCGAGGTTTGAACACTGAAGCTTTCTTT
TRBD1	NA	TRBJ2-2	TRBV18	CASSPWDRGAGELFF	TGTGCCAGCTCACCTTGGGACAGGGGTGCCGGGGAGCTGTTTTTT
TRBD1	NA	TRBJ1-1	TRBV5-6	CASRAQGAPAGNTEAFF	TGTGCCAGCAGGGCACAGGGGGCGCCGGCGGGGAACACTGAAGCTTTCTTT
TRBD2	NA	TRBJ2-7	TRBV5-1	CASSLLGTSGYEQYF	TGCGCCAGCAGCTTGTTGGGGACTAGCGGTTACGAGCAGTACTTC
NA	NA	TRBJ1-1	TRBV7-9	CASSPPGGELPEAFF	TGTGCCAGCAGCCCCCCAGGCGGAGAATTGCCTGAAGCTTTCTTT
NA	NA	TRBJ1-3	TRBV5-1	CASSSESRPGNTIYF	TGCGCCAGCAGCTCAGAAAGCAGGCCCGGAAACACCATATATTTT
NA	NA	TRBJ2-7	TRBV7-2	CASSGRSYEQYF	TGTGCCAGCAGCGGTAGGTCCTACGAGCAGTACTTC
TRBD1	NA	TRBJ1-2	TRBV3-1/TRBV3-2	CASSQGDRGLYGYTF	TGTGCCAGCAGCCAAGGGGACAGGGGGCTCTATGGCTACACCTTC
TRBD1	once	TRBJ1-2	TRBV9	CASSVGGVRGHGYTF	TGTGCCAGCAGCGTAGGAGGGGTCAGGGGGCATGGCTACACCTTC
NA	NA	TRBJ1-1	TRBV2	CASRLGAGDTEAFF	TGTGCCAGCAGGTTGGGGGCGGGGGACACTGAAGCTTTCTTT
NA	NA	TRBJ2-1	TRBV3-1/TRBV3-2	CASSQDPGAGNEQFF	TGTGCCAGCAGCCAAGACCCAGGGGCGGGTAATGAGCAGTTCTTC
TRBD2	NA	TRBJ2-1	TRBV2	CASSEARLAGGGFF	TGTGCCAGCAGTGAAGCGCGACTAGCGGGAGGTGGGTTCTTC
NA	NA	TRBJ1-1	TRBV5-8	CASSFGGGTTEAFF	TGTGCCAGCAGCTTCGGGGGTGGGACCACTGAAGCTTTCTTT
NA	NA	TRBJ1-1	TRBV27	CASSLRGAYTEAFF	TGTGCCAGCAGTTTAAGGGGGGCTTATACTGAAGCTTTCTTT
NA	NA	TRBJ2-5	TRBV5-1	CASSLFSGPEEHQYF	TGCGCCAGCAGCTTGTTTTCGGGACCAGAAGAACATCAGTACTTC
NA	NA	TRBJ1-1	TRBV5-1	CASSPLTGDTEAFF	TGCGCCAGCAGCCCCCTCACCGGAGACACTGAAGCTTTCTTT
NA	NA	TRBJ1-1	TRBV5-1	CASSLGPDTEAFF	TGCGCCAGCAGCTTAGGACCGGATACTGAAGCTTTCTTT
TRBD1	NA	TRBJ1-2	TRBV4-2	CASSQDFSPGTGGADYGYTF	TGTGCCAGCAGCCAAGATTTTTCCCCCGGGACAGGGGGCGCTGACTATGGCTACACCTTC
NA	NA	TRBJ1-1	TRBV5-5	CASSSGHEAFF	TGTGCCAGCAGCTCGGGACATGAAGCTTTCTTT
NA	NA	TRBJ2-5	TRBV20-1	CSASLVGGKETQYF	TGCAGTGCTAGTTTGGTCGGGGGAAAAGAGACCCAGTACTTC
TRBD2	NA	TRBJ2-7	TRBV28	CASSETGLAGAEQYF	TGTGCCAGCAGTGAAACGGGACTAGCGGGAGCTGAGCAGTACTTC